This entry features one T cell receptor (beta chain) sequence. No antigen is known for it. TCRdb processed the 5' RACE reads anew with MiXCR; each CDR3 protein has one entry. The sample includes 350,000 to 500,000 distinct CDR3 sequences, roughly 18% seen only once; the top ten take under 25%. The sample belongs to a study of T-cell memory formation after mild COVID-19. Trimming cost V 2 bases and J 6 bases, with 14 bases left between them. The CDR3 covers 15 residues. Germline V lookup: CDR1 ENHRY, CDR2 SYGVKD. Findings and caveats of the study: CD4/CD8 balance characterized clones contracting day 15 to 85, and CD4+ skew characterized later expanders. Second-wave clones peaking on day 37 lacked confirmed SARS-CoV-2 specificity. Among contracting clones, CD4+ were mainly CM/EM and CD8+ enriched in EMRA.

The sequence derives from a young man who had mild COVID-19 (a few samples of this study predate the infection). Cell type and time point are not known. The sequenced material came from PBMCs or a T cell subset sorted from them (not recorded which). The chain joins TRBV10-3 to TRBJ1-5; D is perhaps TRBD1 (5 bases). CDR3 amino acids: CAISEGVGVGQPQHF. CDR3 DNA sequence: TGTGCCATCAGTGAGGGGGTAGGGGTCGGTCAGCCCCAGCATTTT.